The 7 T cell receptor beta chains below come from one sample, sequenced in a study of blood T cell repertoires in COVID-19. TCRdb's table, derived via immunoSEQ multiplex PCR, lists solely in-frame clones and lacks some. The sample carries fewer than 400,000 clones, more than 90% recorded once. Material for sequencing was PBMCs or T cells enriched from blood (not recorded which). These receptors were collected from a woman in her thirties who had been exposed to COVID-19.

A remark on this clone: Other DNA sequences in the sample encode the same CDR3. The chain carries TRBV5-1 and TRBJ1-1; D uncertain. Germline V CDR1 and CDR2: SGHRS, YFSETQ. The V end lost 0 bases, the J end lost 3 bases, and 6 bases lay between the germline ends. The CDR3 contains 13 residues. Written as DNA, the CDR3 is TGCGCCAGCAGCTTGGCCGGTGACACTGAAGCTTTCTTT. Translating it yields CASSLAGDTEAFF.

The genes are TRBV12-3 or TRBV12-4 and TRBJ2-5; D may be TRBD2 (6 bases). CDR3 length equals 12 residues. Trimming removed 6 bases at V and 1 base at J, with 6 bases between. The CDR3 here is CASRGLQETQYF. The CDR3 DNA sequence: TGTGCCAGCAGGGGACTCCAAGAGACCCAGTACTTC.

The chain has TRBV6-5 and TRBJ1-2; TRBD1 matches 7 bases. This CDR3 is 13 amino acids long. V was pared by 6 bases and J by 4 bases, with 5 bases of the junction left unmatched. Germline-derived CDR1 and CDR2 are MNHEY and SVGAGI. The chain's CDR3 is CASRNPGGYGYTF. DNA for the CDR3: TGTGCCAGCAGGAACCCAGGGGGCTATGGCTACACCTTC.

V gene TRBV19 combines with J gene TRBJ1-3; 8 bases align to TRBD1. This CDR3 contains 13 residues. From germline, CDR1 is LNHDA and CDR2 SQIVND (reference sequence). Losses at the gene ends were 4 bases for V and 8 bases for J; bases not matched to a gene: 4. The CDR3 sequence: CASSTGQGHTIYF. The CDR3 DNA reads TGTGCCAGTAGTACAGGACAGGGCCACACCATATATTTT. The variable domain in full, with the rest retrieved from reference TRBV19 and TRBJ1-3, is DGGITQSPKYLFRKEGQNVTLSCEQNLNHDAMYWYRQDPGQGLRLIYYSQIVNDFQKGDIAEGYSVSREKKESFPLTVTSAQKNPTAFYLCASSTGQGHTIYFGEGSWLTVV.

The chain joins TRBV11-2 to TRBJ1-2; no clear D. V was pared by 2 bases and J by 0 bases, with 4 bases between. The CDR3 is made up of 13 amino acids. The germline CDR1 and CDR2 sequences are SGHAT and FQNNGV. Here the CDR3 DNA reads TGTGCCAGCAGCTTATCATCTAACTATGGCTACACCTTC. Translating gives CASSLSSNYGYTF.

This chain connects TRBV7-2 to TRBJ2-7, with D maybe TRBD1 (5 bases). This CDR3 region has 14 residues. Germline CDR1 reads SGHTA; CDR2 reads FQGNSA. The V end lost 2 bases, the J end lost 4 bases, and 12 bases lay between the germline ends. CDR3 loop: CASSLWGSPYEQYF. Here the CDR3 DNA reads TGTGCCAGCAGCTTATGGGGCAGCCCGTACGAGCAGTACTTC.

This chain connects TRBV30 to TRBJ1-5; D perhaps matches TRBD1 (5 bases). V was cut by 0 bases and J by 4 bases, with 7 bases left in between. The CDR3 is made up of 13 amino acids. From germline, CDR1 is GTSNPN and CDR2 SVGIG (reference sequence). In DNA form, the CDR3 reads TGTGCCTGGAGTGTGGAGGGGAATCAGCCCCAGCATTTT. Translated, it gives CAWSVEGNQPQHF. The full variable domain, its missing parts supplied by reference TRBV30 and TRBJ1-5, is SQTIHQWPATLVQPVGSPLSLECTVEGTSNPNLYWYRQAAGRGLQLLFYSVGIGQISSEVPQNLSASRPQDRQFILSSKKLLLSDSGFYLCAWSVEGNQPQHFGDGTRLSIL.